This T cell receptor (beta chain) is drawn from a study of shared clonotypes between healthy human individuals. As to this clone: Its specificity is unknown.

Profiling relied on immunoSEQ multiplex PCR, and the TCRdb table lists in-frame clones only, not all of them. The sample comprises about 2.5 million clones, about nine tenths of which are singletons, and approximately 0.39% rests with the top ten. Study-level results: How much donors shared clonotypes was expected to be affected by sequencing depth.

This TCR was sampled from a man between 18 and 29 years old in good health. Some clones in this sample may be carry-over from other donors' samples. Input material: naive CD4+ T cells from PBMCs. As to subset: CD45RA+ positively selected.

The CDR3 DNA reads TGTGCCAGCAAGAAAGACCGCCAGGGGGCCGGTGGCTACACCTTC. Protein sequence: CASKKDRQGAGGYTF. The rearrangement links TRBV6-5 to TRBJ1-2; 8 nucleotides align to TRBD1. The junction had 14 bases not matched to a gene; V was cut back by 7 bases and J by 7 bases. CDR3 length equals 15 residues. The V gene's germline CDR1 is MNHEY and CDR2 SVGAGI.